This TCR beta chain emerged from a study of shared clonotypes between healthy human individuals. TCRdb keeps only in-frame clones here, not all; method: immunoSEQ multiplex PCR. This sample has roughly 2 million clones, with about 95% found just once. Germline CDR1 reads SGHTS; CDR2 reads YDEGEE. V gave up 1 base and J gave up 2 bases, with 16 bases separating them. The CDR3 extends over 16 amino acids. It was CD45RO-negative cells, positively selected for CCR7, that made up naive CD8 cells, with terminally differentiated effector memory CD45RA+ cells excluded. The specimen was naive CD8+ T cells sorted from blood. The chain employs TRBV5-8 and TRBJ2-7; no clear D. The clonotype originates from a man younger than 30 in good health. As DNA, the CDR3 is TGTGCCAGCAGCTTGCTTATGGTTTCGGTCGCCTACGAGCAGTACTTC. It is translated as CASSLLMVSVAYEQYF.